The 25 T cell receptor beta chains reported below all come from one sample, sequenced in a study of shared clonotypes between healthy human individuals. Profiling relied on immunoSEQ multiplex PCR, and the TCRdb table lists in-frame clones only, not all of them. This sample carries roughly 1,000,000 clones, 75% to 85% of them seen once, and the ten largest clones take under 0.6%. The sample comprised memory CD4+ T cells from PBMCs. Specified subset: CD45RA-negative fraction. The receptor source for this set is a man aged 18 to 30 in good health. Some clones in this sample may be carry-over from other donors' samples.

This clone was picked up a small number of times. The chain couples TRBV27 to TRBJ1-1; D gene uncertain. V was clipped by 3 bases and J by 0 bases, with 5 bases between them. The CDR3 runs 13 residues. Per the germline V gene, CDR1 is MNHEY and CDR2 is SMNVEV (reference sequence). Here the CDR3 reads CASSFRVNTEAFF. The DNA for the CDR3 is TGTGCCAGCAGTTTTCGAGTGAACACTGAAGCTTTCTTT.

The chain recombines TRBV27 with TRBJ1-2; a weak D match, TRBD1 (6 bases). The CDR3 is 18 amino acids. V was clipped by 4 bases and J by 3 bases, with 24 bases between them. The V gene's germline CDR1 is MNHEY and CDR2 SMNVEV (reference sequence). CDR3 nucleotide sequence: TGTGCCAGCAGTTCACCCCGCGGGTCACAGGGAGGTTACTATGGCTACACCTTC. Protein: CASSSPRGSQGGYYGYTF.

The chain links TRBV2 to TRBJ2-5; a possible D gene is TRBD1 (6 bases). This CDR3 contains 13 residues. V was cut by 8 bases and J by 2 bases, with 12 bases left in between. Germline V gene data show CDR1 as SNHLY and CDR2 as FYNNEI. CDR3: CASPQRGQETQYF. CDR3 in DNA: TGTGCCAGCCCGCAGAGGGGGCAAGAGACCCAGTACTTC.

The V call is TRBV28, the J call TRBJ2-2; D may be TRBD1 (6 bases). The CDR3 is 17 residues long. Per germline, CDR1 MDHEN and CDR2 SYDVKM. The V end lost 2 bases, the J end lost 5 bases, and 18 bases lay between the germline ends. In DNA form, the CDR3 reads TGTGCCAGCAGTTTAATGAGCAGGGGTAGAAGGACCGGGGAGCTGTTTTTT. Translating gives CASSLMSRGRRTGELFF.

The rearrangement uses TRBV5-6 and TRBJ2-1, with 8 nucleotides matching TRBD2. V shed 5 bases and J 8 bases; nucleotides not matched to a gene: 9. CDR1 and CDR2 (germline): SGHDT, YYEEEE. This CDR3 contains 14 residues. The CDR3 region has the DNA TGTGCCAGCAGGCCCCGCGGGGGGCGGGATGAGCAGTTCTTC. Amino acid sequence: CASRPRGGRDEQFF.

The chain recombines TRBV30 with TRBJ2-3; D may be TRBD1 (6 bases). CDR3 length equals 15 residues. Per the germline V gene, CDR1 is GTSNPN and CDR2 is SVGIG (reference sequence). Trimming pared 0 bases from V and 2 bases from J, leaving 12 bases between. The CDR3 sequence: CAWSVGRQDTDTQYF. The CDR3 coding sequence is TGTGCCTGGAGTGTAGGTAGACAGGACACAGATACGCAGTATTTT. The variable domain in full, with the rest retrieved from reference TRBV30 and TRBJ2-3, is SQTIHQWPATLVQPVGSPLSLECTVEGTSNPNLYWYRQAAGRGLQLLFYSVGIGQISSEVPQNLSASRPQDRQFILSSKKLLLSDSGFYLCAWSVGRQDTDTQYFGPGTRLTVL.

The chain links TRBV5-4 to TRBJ2-1, with 9 bases identical to TRBD2. The CDR3 has 16 amino acids. V gave up 2 bases and J gave up 2 bases; unmatched junction bases: 5. Germline-derived CDR1 and CDR2 are SGHNT and YYREEE (reference sequence). The CDR3 coding sequence is TGTGCCAGCAGCTTAGCTAGCGGGAACACCTACAATGAGCAGTTCTTC. Its protein is CASSLASGNTYNEQFF. Together with reference TRBV5-4 and TRBJ2-1, the CDR3 gives the full variable domain: ETGVTQSPTHLIKTRGQQVTLRCSSQSGHNTVSWYQQALGQGPQFIFQYYREEENGRGNFPPRFSGLQFPNYSSELNVNALELDDSALYLCASSLASGNTYNEQFFGPGTRLTVL.

In this sample, this clone turned up once. The chain uses TRBV11-2 and TRBJ1-5; a weak D match, TRBD1 (5 bases). Between the trimmed V and J ends, which lost 1 base and 7 bases, there was a span of 11 bases. This CDR3 spans 14 amino acids. Germline V CDR1 and CDR2: SGHAT, FQNNGV. CDR3 coding DNA: TGTGCCAGCAGCTTAGGGTGGCAGGGACAGCCCCAGCATTTT. Its protein is CASSLGWQGQPQHF.

The rearrangement links TRBV19 to TRBJ2-1; possibly TRBD1 for D (8 bases). Germline V gives CDR1 LNHDA, CDR2 SQIVND (reference sequence). V lost 5 bases and J lost 4, with 27 bases in between. The CDR3 has 19 amino acids. The CDR3 loop is CASSPIRWSGTGTYNEQFF. For the CDR3, the DNA is TGTGCCAGTAGTCCTATCCGTTGGAGCGGGACAGGCACATACAATGAGCAGTTCTTC.

In the case of this clone: Other DNA sequences in this sample translate to the same CDR3. J is TRBJ2-7 and V is TRBV19, with D perhaps being TRBD1 or TRBD2 (5 bases each). The CDR3 loop spans 13 amino acids. Germline CDR1 is LNHDA and CDR2 is SQIVND (reference sequence). The ends were cut back, 5 bases at V and 3 bases at J, with 11 bases in the middle. The CDR3 region has the DNA TGTGCCAGTAGTCCCCGGGGACGCTACGAGCAGTACTTC. Its protein product is CASSPRGRYEQYF.

This clone was picked up a small number of times. The chain couples TRBV27 to TRBJ1-1, with D hard to call. The V end lost 1 base, the J end lost 1 base, and 7 bases lay between the germline ends. There are 14 residues in the CDR3. The germline CDR1 and CDR2 sequences are MNHEY and SMNVEV (reference sequence). CDR3 bases: TGTGCCAGCAGTTTATATATCGGGAACACTGAAGCTTTCTTT. This gives the protein CASSLYIGNTEAFF.

DNA of the CDR3: TGCGCCAGCAGCCTCGGGACAGGTACCTACGAGCAGTACTTC. It is translated as CASSLGTGTYEQYF. The rearrangement links TRBV4-1 to TRBJ2-7, with 8 bases aligning to TRBD1. The trim removed 4 bases at V and 2 bases at J, leaving 4 bases unmatched. Germline lookup yields CDR1 MGHRA and CDR2 YSYEKL. This CDR3 comprises 14 residues.

V gene TRBV10-3 combines with J gene TRBJ1-4; the match to TRBD1 covers 8 bases. Unmatched junction bases numbered 4, after V lost 3 bases and J lost 10 bases. Germline V gene data show CDR1 as ENHRY and CDR2 as SYGVKD. The CDR3 is 13 amino acids. CDR3 sequence: CAISEQGVGKLFF. Written as DNA, the CDR3 is TGTGCCATCAGTGAACAGGGGGTCGGAAAACTGTTTTTT.

This clone was observed a handful of times. The gene calls are TRBV7-3 and TRBJ2-3; D is unresolved. Trimming cost V 5 bases and J 6 bases, with 9 bases left between them. Germline loops: CDR1 SGHTA, CDR2 FQGTGA. The CDR3 sequence is 12 residues long. CDR3 sequence reads: CASSAPGDTQYF. The CDR3 coding sequence is TGTGCCAGCAGCGCCCCTGGGGATACGCAGTATTTT.

The rearrangement uses TRBV28 and TRBJ1-1, with 8 nucleotides matching TRBD1. The CDR3 covers 17 residues. V trimming: 6 bases; J trimming: 1 base; junction bases outside the gene matches: 13. Germline values: CDR1 MDHEN, CDR2 SYDVKM. The CDR3 loop reads CASSLAGQGRQNTEAFF. The CDR3, as DNA: TGTGCCAGCAGCCTTGCAGGACAGGGTCGTCAGAACACTGAAGCTTTCTTT.

The chain employs TRBV6-1 and TRBJ2-6, with D hard to call. CDR3 length equals 15 residues. V was cut by 7 bases and J by 2 bases, with 12 bases left in between. Per germline, CDR1 MNHNS and CDR2 SASEGT. The CDR3 DNA reads TGTGCCAGCATTTCTGGGATCACTGGGGCCAACGTCCTGACTTTC. This sequence encodes CASISGITGANVLTF.

This clone appeared a single time. The chain joins TRBV7-2 to TRBJ2-5, with D perhaps matching TRBD1 (7 bases). The tail of the sequence fits TRBJ2-7 better, so the J call may be wrong. CDR1 SGHTA and CDR2 FQGNSA come from the germline V gene. The CDR3 is 16 residues long. DNA of the CDR3: TGTGCCAGCAGCCCCAGGGGCGGGACAGCTTCCTACGAGCAGTACTTC. Its translation: CASSPRGGTASYEQYF.

This clone was seen a handful of times. CDR3 residues: CASSQQGNSGNTIYF. The DNA of the CDR3 is TGTGCCAGCTCGCAACAGGGAAACTCTGGAAACACCATATATTTT. This sequence joins TRBV18 and TRBJ1-3; tentative D call: TRBD1 (6 bases). Germline V CDR1 and CDR2: KGHSH, LQKENI. Trimming removed 6 bases at V and 0 bases at J, with 12 bases between. The length of the CDR3 is 15 residues.

V and J are TRBV7-2 and TRBJ2-4, with TRBD1 matching over 7 bases. The CDR3 totals 13 residues. CDR1 is SGHTA, CDR2 FQGNSA, per germline. V was clipped by 3 bases and J by 6 bases; unmatched bases: 2. This CDR3 is CASSFRDRNIQYF. The CDR3 nucleotides are TGTGCCAGCAGCTTCCGGGACAGAAACATTCAGTACTTC.

V gene TRBV2 combines with J gene TRBJ2-7; D gene unclear. Germline V lookup: CDR1 SNHLY, CDR2 FYNNEI. Trimming pared 5 bases from V and 3 bases from J, leaving 2 bases between. The CDR3 runs to 10 residues. The CDR3 DNA follows: TGTGCCAGCAGTTACTACGAGCAGTACTTC. This sequence encodes CASSYYEQYF.

The chain joins TRBV30 to TRBJ2-6; D is unresolved. CDR1 is GTSNPN and CDR2 is SVGIG in the germline V gene (reference sequence). The CDR3 runs 15 residues. V lost 4 bases and J lost 0, with 10 bases in between. The CDR3 region has the DNA TGTGCCTGGACCCAAGGGCTCTCTGGGGCCAACGTCCTGACTTTC. Its translation: CAWTQGLSGANVLTF.

The chain couples TRBV29-1 to TRBJ2-5, with 10 bases identical to TRBD2. Trimming took 4 bases from V and 2 from J; bases not matched to a gene: 4. Germline values: CDR1 SQVTM, CDR2 ANQGSEA. CDR3 length equals 14 residues. CDR3 region: CSVGRTSGQETQYF. In DNA form, the CDR3 reads TGCAGCGTTGGAAGGACTAGCGGACAAGAGACCCAGTACTTC.

For the CDR3, the DNA is TGTGCCGCATCGGGACTAGATAGCGGGGAGCTGTTTTTT. Translating gives CAASGLDSGELFF. This sequence joins TRBV10-3 and TRBJ2-2; 8 bases agree with TRBD2. J was trimmed by 7 bases and V by 11 bases; bases with no gene match: 9. Germline V gene data show CDR1 as ENHRY and CDR2 as SYGVKD. This CDR3 has 13 residues.

The chain combines TRBV6-6 with TRBJ1-6; the D is unclear. This CDR3 region has 14 residues. V shed 7 bases and J shed 9 bases, with 16 bases lying between them. The germline gives CDR1 MNHNY, CDR2 SVGAGI (reference sequence). The CDR3 nucleotides read TGTGCCAGCACTCAACTCGAATGGGGTTCACCCCTCCACTTT. Amino acids: CASTQLEWGSPLHF.

The rearrangement uses TRBV7-9 and TRBJ1-5; a weak D match, TRBD1 (6 bases). Germline values: CDR1 SEHNR, CDR2 FQNEAQ (reference sequence). V was trimmed by 1 base and J by 2 bases, leaving 12 bases between them. The CDR3 totals 16 residues. In DNA, the CDR3 is TGTGCCAGCAGCTTAGGTGCAGGGGAAGGCAATCAGCCCCAGCATTTT. Encoded protein: CASSLGAGEGNQPQHF.